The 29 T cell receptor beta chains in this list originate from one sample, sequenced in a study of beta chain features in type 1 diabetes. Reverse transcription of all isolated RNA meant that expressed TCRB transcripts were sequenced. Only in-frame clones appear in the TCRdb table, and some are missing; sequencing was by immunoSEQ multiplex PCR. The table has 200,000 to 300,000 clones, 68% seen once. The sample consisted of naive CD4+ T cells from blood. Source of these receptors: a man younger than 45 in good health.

The CDR3 DNA sequence: TGTGCCAGCAGCGCGAGGGGTATGAATTCACCCCTCCACTTT. Protein sequence: CASSARGMNSPLHF. The chain has TRBV9 and TRBJ1-6; D possibly corresponds to TRBD1 (5 bases). Germline CDR1 reads SGDLS; CDR2 reads YYNGEE. The CDR3 has 14 amino acids. The V gene lost 3 bases and the J gene lost 7 bases, with 11 bases spanning the gap.

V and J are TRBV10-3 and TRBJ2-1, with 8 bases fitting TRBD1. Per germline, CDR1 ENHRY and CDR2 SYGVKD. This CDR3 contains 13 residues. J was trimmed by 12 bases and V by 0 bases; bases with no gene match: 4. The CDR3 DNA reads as TGTGCCATCAGTGAGTCGGGCGGGACAGGGCAGTTCTTC. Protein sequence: CAISESGGTGQFF.

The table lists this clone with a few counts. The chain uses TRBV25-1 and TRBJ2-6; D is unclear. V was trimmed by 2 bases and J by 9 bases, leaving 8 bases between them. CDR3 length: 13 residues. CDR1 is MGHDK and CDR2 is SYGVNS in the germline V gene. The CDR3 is CASSERAYNVLTF. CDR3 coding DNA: TGTGCCAGCAGTGAAAGGGCCTACAACGTCCTGACTTTC. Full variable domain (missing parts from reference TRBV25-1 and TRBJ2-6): EADIYQTPRYLVIGTGKKITLECSQTMGHDKMYWYQQDPGMELHLIHYSYGVNSTEKGDLSSESTVSRIRTEHFPLTLESARPSHTSQYLCASSERAYNVLTFGAGSRLTVL.

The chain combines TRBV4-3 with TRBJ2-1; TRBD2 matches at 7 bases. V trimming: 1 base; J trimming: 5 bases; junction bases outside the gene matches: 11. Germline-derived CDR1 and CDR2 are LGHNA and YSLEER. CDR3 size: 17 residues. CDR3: CASSQVPGERGDNEQFF. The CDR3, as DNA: TGCGCCAGCAGCCAAGTCCCCGGGGAGCGGGGAGACAATGAGCAGTTCTTC.

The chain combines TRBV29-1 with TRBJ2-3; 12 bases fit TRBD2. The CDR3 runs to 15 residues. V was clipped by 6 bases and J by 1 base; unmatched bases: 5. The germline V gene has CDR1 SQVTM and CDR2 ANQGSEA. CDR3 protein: CSVRASGGGTDTQYF. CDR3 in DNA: TGCAGCGTGCGAGCTAGCGGGGGGGGCACAGATACGCAGTATTTT.

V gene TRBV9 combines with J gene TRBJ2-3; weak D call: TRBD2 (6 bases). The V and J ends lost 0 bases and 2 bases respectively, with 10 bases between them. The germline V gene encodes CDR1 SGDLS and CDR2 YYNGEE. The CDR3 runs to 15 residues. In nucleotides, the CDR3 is TGTGCCAGCAGCGTAGGCCTAGCGATCACAGATACGCAGTATTTT. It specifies CASSVGLAITDTQYF.

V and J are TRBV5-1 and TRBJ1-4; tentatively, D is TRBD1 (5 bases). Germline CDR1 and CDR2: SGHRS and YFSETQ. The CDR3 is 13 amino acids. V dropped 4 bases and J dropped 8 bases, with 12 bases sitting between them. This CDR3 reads CASSLVKGEKLFF. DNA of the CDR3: TGCGCCAGCAGCCTCGTCAAGGGGGAAAAACTGTTTTTT.

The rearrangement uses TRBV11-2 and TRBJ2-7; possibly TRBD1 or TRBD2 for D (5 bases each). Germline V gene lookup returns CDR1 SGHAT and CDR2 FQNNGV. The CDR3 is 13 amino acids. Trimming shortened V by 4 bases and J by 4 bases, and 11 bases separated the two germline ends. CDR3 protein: CASSSRDRYEQYF. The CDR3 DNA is TGTGCCAGCAGCTCCCGGGACCGGTACGAGCAGTACTTC.

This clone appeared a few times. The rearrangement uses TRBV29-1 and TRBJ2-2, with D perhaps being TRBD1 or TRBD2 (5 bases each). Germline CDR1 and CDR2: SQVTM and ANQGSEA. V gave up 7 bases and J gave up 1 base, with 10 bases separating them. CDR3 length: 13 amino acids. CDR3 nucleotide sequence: TGCAGCGGGCAGGGACGGAACACCGGGGAGCTGTTTTTT. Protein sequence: CSGQGRNTGELFF.

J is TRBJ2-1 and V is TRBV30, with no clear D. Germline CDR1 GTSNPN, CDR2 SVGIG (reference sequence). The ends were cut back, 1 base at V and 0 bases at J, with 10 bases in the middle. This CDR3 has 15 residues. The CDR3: CAWSGAPSSYNEQFF. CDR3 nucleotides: TGTGCCTGGAGTGGGGCGCCAAGCTCCTACAATGAGCAGTTCTTC. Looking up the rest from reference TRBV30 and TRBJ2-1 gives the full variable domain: SQTIHQWPATLVQPVGSPLSLECTVEGTSNPNLYWYRQAAGRGLQLLFYSVGIGQISSEVPQNLSASRPQDRQFILSSKKLLLSDSGFYLCAWSGAPSSYNEQFFGPGTRLTVL.

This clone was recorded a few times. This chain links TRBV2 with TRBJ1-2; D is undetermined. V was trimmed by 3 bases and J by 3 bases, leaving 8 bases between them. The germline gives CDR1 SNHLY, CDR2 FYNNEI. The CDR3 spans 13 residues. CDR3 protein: CASSDEADYGYTF. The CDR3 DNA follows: TGTGCCAGCAGTGACGAGGCAGACTATGGCTACACCTTC.

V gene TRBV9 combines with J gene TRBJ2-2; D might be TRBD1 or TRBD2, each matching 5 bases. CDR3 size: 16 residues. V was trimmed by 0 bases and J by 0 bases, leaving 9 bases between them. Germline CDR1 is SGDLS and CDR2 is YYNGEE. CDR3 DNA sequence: TGTGCCAGCAGCGTAGCGGGGCGATCGAACACCGGGGAGCTGTTTTTT. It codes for CASSVAGRSNTGELFF.

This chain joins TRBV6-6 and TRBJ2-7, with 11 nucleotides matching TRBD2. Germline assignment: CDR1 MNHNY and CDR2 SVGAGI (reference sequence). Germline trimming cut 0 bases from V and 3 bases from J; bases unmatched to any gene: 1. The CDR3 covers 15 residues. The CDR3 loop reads CASSYSTSGVYEQYF. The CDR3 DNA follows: TGTGCCAGCAGTTACTCGACTAGCGGGGTCTACGAGCAGTACTTC.

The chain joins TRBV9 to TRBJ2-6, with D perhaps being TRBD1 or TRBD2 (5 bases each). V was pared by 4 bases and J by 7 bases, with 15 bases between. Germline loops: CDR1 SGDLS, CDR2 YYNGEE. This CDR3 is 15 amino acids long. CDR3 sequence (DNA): TGTGCCAGCAGCCTCGGACACCGGGATGCCAACGTCCTGACTTTC. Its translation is CASSLGHRDANVLTF.

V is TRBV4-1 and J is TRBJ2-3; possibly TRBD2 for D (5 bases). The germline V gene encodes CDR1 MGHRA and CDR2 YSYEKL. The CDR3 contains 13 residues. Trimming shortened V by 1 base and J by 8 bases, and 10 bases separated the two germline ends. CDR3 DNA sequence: TGCGCCAGCAGCCAAGTGATGGCGGGTACGCAGTATTTT. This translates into CASSQVMAGTQYF.

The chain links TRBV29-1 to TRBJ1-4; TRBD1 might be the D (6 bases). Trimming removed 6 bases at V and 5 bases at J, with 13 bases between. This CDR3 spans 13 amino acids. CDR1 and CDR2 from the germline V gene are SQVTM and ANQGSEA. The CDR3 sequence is CSVRRGGNEKLFF. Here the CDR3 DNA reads TGCAGCGTACGCAGGGGCGGAAATGAAAAACTGTTTTTT.

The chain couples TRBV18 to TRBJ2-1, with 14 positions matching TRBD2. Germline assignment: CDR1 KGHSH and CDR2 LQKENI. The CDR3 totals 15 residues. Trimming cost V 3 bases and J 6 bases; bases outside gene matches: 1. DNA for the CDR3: TGTGCCAGCTCACCGGGACTAGCGGGAGTCAATGAGCAGTTCTTC. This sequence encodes CASSPGLAGVNEQFF.

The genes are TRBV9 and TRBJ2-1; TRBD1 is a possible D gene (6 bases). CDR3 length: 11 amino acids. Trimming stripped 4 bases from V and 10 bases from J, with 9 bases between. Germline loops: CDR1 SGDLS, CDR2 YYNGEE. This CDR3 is CASSLGTEQFF. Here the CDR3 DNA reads TGTGCCAGCAGCCTTGGGACAGAGCAGTTCTTC.

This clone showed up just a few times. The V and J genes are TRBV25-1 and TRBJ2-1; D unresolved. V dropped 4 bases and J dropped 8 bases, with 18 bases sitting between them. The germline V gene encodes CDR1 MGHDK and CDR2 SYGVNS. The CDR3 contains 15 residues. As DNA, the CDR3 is TGTGCCAGCAGTGGAAGGGATGTTGGTAGGGATGAGCAGTTCTTC. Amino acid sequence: CASSGRDVGRDEQFF.

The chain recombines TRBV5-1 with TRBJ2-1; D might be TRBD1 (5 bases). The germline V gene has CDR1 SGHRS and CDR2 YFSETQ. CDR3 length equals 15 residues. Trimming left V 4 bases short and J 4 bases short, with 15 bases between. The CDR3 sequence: CASSQTDSTYNEQFF. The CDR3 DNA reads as TGCGCCAGCAGCCAGACAGACTCTACTTACAATGAGCAGTTCTTC.

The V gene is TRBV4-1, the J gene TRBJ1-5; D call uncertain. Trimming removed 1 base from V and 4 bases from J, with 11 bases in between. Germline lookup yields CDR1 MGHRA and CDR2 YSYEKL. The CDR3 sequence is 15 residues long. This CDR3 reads CASSQAIGVNQPQHF. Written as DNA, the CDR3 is TGCGCCAGCAGCCAAGCAATCGGGGTGAATCAGCCCCAGCATTTT.

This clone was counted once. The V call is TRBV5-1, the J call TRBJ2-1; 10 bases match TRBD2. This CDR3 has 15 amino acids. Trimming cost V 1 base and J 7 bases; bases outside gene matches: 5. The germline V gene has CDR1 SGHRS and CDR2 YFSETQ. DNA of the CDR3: TGCGCCAGCAGCTTGCTAGCGGGAGTCGATAATGAGCAGTTCTTC. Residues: CASSLLAGVDNEQFF.

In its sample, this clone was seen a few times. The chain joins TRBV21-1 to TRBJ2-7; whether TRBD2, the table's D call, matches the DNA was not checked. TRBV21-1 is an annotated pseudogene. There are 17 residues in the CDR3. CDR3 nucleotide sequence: TGTGCCAGCAGCAAAGAAGCGGGAGCTAGTGGCAATGGCGAGCAGTACTTC. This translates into CASSKEAGASGNGEQYF.

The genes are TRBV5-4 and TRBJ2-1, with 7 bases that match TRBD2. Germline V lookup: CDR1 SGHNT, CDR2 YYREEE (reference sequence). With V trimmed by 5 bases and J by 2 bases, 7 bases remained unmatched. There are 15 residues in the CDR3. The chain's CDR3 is CASRTSTVPYNEQFF. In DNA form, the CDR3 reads TGTGCCAGCAGGACTAGCACTGTACCCTACAATGAGCAGTTCTTC.

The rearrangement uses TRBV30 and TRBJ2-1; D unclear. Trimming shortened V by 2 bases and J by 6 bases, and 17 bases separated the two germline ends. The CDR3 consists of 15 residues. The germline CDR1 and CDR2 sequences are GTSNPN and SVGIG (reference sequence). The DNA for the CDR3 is TGTGCCTGGAGTCCTGGGGTAGCACTAAGCAATGAGCAGTTCTTC. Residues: CAWSPGVALSNEQFF.

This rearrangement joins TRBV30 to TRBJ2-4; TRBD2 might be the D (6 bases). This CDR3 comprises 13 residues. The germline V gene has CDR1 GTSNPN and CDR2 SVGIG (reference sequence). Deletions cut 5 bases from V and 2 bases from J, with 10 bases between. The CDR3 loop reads CAWAGGTKNIQYF. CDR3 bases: TGTGCCTGGGCCGGGGGAACCAAAAACATTCAGTACTTC.

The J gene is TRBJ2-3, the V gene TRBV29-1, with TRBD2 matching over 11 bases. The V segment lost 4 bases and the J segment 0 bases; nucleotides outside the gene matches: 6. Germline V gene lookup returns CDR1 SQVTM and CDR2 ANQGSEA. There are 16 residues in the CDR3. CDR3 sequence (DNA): TGCAGCGTTGTGGGTAGCGGGAGGGCCAGCACAGATACGCAGTATTTT. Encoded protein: CSVVGSGRASTDTQYF.

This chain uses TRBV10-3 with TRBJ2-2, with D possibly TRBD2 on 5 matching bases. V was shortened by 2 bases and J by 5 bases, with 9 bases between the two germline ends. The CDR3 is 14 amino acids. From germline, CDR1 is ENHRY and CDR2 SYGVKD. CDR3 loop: CAISERRWTGELFF. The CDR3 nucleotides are TGTGCCATCAGTGAGCGGAGGTGGACCGGGGAGCTGTTTTTT.

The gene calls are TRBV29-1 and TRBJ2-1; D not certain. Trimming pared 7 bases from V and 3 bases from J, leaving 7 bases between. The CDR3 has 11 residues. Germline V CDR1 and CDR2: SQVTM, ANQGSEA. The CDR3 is CSGGLYNEQFF. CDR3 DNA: TGCAGCGGCGGCCTCTACAATGAGCAGTTCTTC.